The 23 T cell receptor beta chains given below trace back to one sample, sequenced in a study of radiotherapy plus CTLA-4 blockade in lung cancer. Data came from immunoSEQ multiplex PCR; TCRdb stores just in-frame clones and leaves some out. The table lists 89,000 or so clones, approximately 78% of them singletons, with approximately 3.7% in the top ten. Sample: peripheral blood, taken from a patient treated with radiotherapy plus ipilimumab. The receptors were sampled from a human donor with non-small cell lung cancer who had a partial response to radiotherapy plus ipilimumab.

V usage is TRBV7-8 and J usage is TRBJ2-3; 10 nucleotides match TRBD2. CDR3 size: 18 residues. The V gene's germline CDR1 is SGHVS and CDR2 FQNEAQ. After removal of 4 bases from V and 0 bases from J, the junction contained 10 bases not matched to a gene. CDR3: CASSYPRGTSASTDTQYF. In nucleotides, the CDR3 is TGTGCCAGCAGCTATCCCCGTGGGACTAGCGCTAGCACAGATACGCAGTATTTT. The whole variable domain, filled in from reference TRBV7-8 and TRBJ2-3, reads GAGVSQSPRYKVAKRGQDVALRCDPISGHVSLFWYQQALGQGPEFLTYFQNEAQLDKSGLPSDRFFAERPEGSVSTLKIQRTQQEDSAVYLCASSYPRGTSASTDTQYFGPGTRLTVL.

This rearrangement joins TRBV2 to TRBJ1-1; no clear D gene. V was trimmed by 4 bases and J by 6 bases, leaving 9 bases between them. This CDR3 spans 12 amino acids. Germline V gene lookup returns CDR1 SNHLY and CDR2 FYNNEI. The CDR3 spells CASSGERSEAFF. The CDR3 nucleotides read TGTGCCAGCAGTGGAGAGAGGTCTGAAGCTTTCTTT.

The chain employs TRBV2 and TRBJ2-7; TRBD2 agrees at 12 bases. J was trimmed by 6 bases and V by 5 bases; bases with no gene match: 11. Germline V gene data show CDR1 as SNHLY and CDR2 as FYNNEI. The CDR3 totals 16 residues. CDR3 DNA: TGTGCCAGCAGTTCAGGGGGTGGACTAGCGGGACTCGAGCAGTACTTC. Encoded protein: CASSSGGGLAGLEQYF. The whole variable domain, remainder taken from reference TRBV2 and TRBJ2-7, is EPEVTQTPSHQVTQMGQEVILRCVPISNHLYFYWYRQILGQKVEFLVSFYNNEISEKSEIFDDQFSVERPDGSNFTLKIRSTKLEDSAMYFCASSSGGGLAGLEQYFGPGTRLTVT.

V and J are TRBV5-1 and TRBJ2-5, with D possibly TRBD2 on 5 matching bases. Deletions cut 0 bases from V and 7 bases from J, with 19 bases between. Germline CDR1 and CDR2: SGHRS and YFSETQ. The CDR3 totals 16 residues. The CDR3 reads CASSLAVRTGKWTQYF. DNA of the CDR3: TGCGCCAGCAGCTTGGCCGTAAGGACTGGCAAATGGACCCAGTACTTC.

The rearrangement joins TRBV1 to TRBJ2-3; the D segment call TRBD2 is taken from the table without a DNA check. TRBV1 constitutes a pseudogene. CDR3 length: 21 residues. The CDR3 is CTSSQGEGLAGGPGGTDTQYF. CDR3 in DNA: TGCACCAGCAGCCAAGGAGAAGGACTAGCGGGAGGGCCTGGAGGGACAGATACGCAGTATTTT.

V usage is TRBV28 and J usage is TRBJ1-2, with D unresolved. CDR3 length: 12 residues. Trimming pared 6 bases from V and 7 bases from J, leaving 12 bases between. Germline V gene lookup returns CDR1 MDHEN and CDR2 SYDVKM. This chain's CDR3 is CASRDTMGGYTF. The CDR3 DNA sequence: TGTGCCAGCAGAGACACAATGGGTGGCTACACCTTC.

The V gene is TRBV29-1, the J gene TRBJ1-1, with D hard to call. The germline V gene has CDR1 SQVTM and CDR2 ANQGSEA. V shed 7 bases and J shed 0 bases, with 12 bases lying between them. This CDR3 is 13 amino acids long. In DNA form, the CDR3 reads TGCAGCGGGCGGCGGGAACTGAACACTGAAGCTTTCTTT. This codes for CSGRRELNTEAFF.

This sequence joins TRBV28 and TRBJ2-4; possibly TRBD1 for D (6 bases). In germline, CDR1 is MDHEN, CDR2 SYDVKM. CDR3 size: 14 residues. With 10 bases removed from V and 1 base from J, the gap between germline ends came to 14 bases. The CDR3 protein is CAIEGVKAKNIQYF. CDR3 nucleotide sequence: TGTGCCATCGAGGGGGTTAAGGCCAAAAACATTCAGTACTTC.

This sequence joins TRBV7-2 and TRBJ2-7; D uncertain. This CDR3 region has 13 residues. CDR1 is SGHTA, CDR2 FQGNSA, per germline. The V gene lost 1 base and the J gene lost 1 base, with 5 bases spanning the gap. This chain's CDR3 is CASSLGVSYEQYF. CDR3 coding DNA: TGTGCCAGCAGCTTAGGAGTTTCCTACGAGCAGTACTTC.

V gene TRBV5-4 combines with J gene TRBJ1-5, with 8 bases aligning to TRBD1. CDR1 is SGHNT and CDR2 is YYREEE in the germline V gene (reference sequence). V shed 5 bases, J shed 6 bases, and the junction held 4 bases outside the gene matches. There are 13 residues in the CDR3. CDR3 DNA sequence: TGTGCCAGCAGTTTCGGACAGGGTCAGCCCCAGCATTTT. Translating gives CASSFGQGQPQHF.

This chain uses TRBV5-4 with TRBJ2-7; D gene uncertain. With 1 base removed from V and 3 bases from J, the gap between germline ends came to 5 bases. Germline-derived CDR1 and CDR2 are SGHNT and YYREEE (reference sequence). This CDR3 contains 12 residues. CDR3 in amino acids: CASSLHSYEQYF. CDR3 bases: TGTGCCAGCAGCTTGCATAGCTACGAGCAGTACTTC.

The chain joins TRBV4-1 to TRBJ2-1; a possible D gene is TRBD2 (7 bases). V gave up 7 bases and J gave up 5 bases, with 18 bases separating them. CDR1 is MGHRA and CDR2 is YSYEKL in the germline V gene. The CDR3 is made up of 15 amino acids. The CDR3 coding sequence is TGCGCCAGCAACACCGCGGGGGCTGGCAACAATGAGCAGTTCTTC. Translating gives CASNTAGAGNNEQFF.

The chain recombines TRBV7-2 with TRBJ2-7; 12 positions agree with TRBD2. Germline CDR1 and CDR2: SGHTA and FQGNSA. The CDR3 loop spans 15 amino acids. The V and J ends lost 3 bases and 3 bases, in that order; junction bases with no gene match: 3. CDR3: CASSFGTSGFYEQYF. The CDR3 coding sequence is TGTGCCAGCAGCTTCGGGACTAGCGGGTTCTACGAGCAGTACTTC.

The chain carries TRBV14 and TRBJ2-1; D gene ambiguous. Trimming took 3 bases from V and 8 from J, leaving 8 bases between them. Germline CDR1 SGHDN, CDR2 FVKESK. This CDR3 region has 12 residues. CDR3 DNA: TGTGCCAGCAGCCATCGTCCGGATGAGCAGTTCTTC. As protein: CASSHRPDEQFF.

The chain recombines TRBV28 with TRBJ2-3, with 11 bases identical to TRBD2. The germline V gene encodes CDR1 MDHEN and CDR2 SYDVKM. The J segment lost 2 bases and the V segment lost 5 bases, leaving 6 bases of the junction unmatched. The CDR3 contains 16 residues. CDR3: CASSLGTSGYTDTQYF. CDR3 in DNA: TGTGCCAGCAGTCTCGGGACTAGCGGATACACAGATACGCAGTATTTT.

The chain combines TRBV15 with TRBJ1-5, with a tentative D call TRBD1 (5 bases). CDR3 length equals 15 residues. Germline V gives CDR1 LNHNV, CDR2 YYDKDF (reference sequence). V dropped 1 base and J dropped 1 base, with 8 bases sitting between them. CDR3 bases: TGTGCCACCAGCAGAGGCGGGACCAGCAATCAGCCCCAGCATTTT. This gives the protein CATSRGGTSNQPQHF.

The rearrangement uses TRBV19 and TRBJ2-7, with a possible D match to TRBD2 (6 bases). V lost 3 bases, J lost 0 bases, and 9 bases lay in between. The CDR3 contains 14 residues. Germline V gene lookup returns CDR1 LNHDA and CDR2 SQIVND (reference sequence). In DNA, the CDR3 is TGTGCCAGTAGTATCGGCGGGACCTCCTACGAGCAGTACTTC. The encoded protein is CASSIGGTSYEQYF.

In DNA, the CDR3 is TGTGCCAGCAGCTTACCACCCCGGGGAGGGGGTTTGGTAGATGAGCAGTTCTTC. Protein: CASSLPPRGGGLVDEQFF. The chain links TRBV11-2 to TRBJ2-1, with D possibly being TRBD2 (7 bases). The CDR3 is 18 amino acids. Trimming left V 2 bases short and J 8 bases short, with 25 bases between. In germline, CDR1 is SGHAT, CDR2 FQNNGV.

The gene calls are TRBV11-2 and TRBJ2-2, with a possible D match to TRBD2 (6 bases). The length of the CDR3 is 14 residues. The V and J ends lost 1 base and 5 bases respectively, with 8 bases between them. Germline V lookup: CDR1 SGHAT, CDR2 FQNNGV. CDR3 coding DNA: TGTGCCAGCAGCTTAGCTCGGGGGACCGGGGAGCTGTTTTTT. It yields the protein CASSLARGTGELFF. The full variable domain, its missing parts supplied by reference TRBV11-2 and TRBJ2-2, is EAGVAQSPRYKIIEKRQSVAFWCNPISGHATLYWYQQILGQGPKLLIQFQNNGVVDDSQLPKDRFSAERLKGVDSTLKIQPAKLEDSAVYLCASSLARGTGELFFGEGSRLTVL.

CDR3 region: CASSIGHRNTEAFF. For the CDR3, the DNA is TGTGCCAGCAGCATTGGACACCGGAACACTGAAGCTTTCTTT. The chain combines TRBV6-1 with TRBJ1-1, with TRBD1 as a possible D gene (5 bases). Germline CDR1 reads MNHNS; CDR2 reads SASEGT. The V end lost 6 bases, the J end lost 1 base, and 12 bases lay between the germline ends. This CDR3 contains 14 residues.

This chain connects TRBV27 to TRBJ2-3; possible D gene TRBD1, 5 bases. CDR3 length equals 14 residues. Trimming removed 6 bases at V and 1 base at J, with 11 bases between. Germline lookup yields CDR1 MNHEY and CDR2 SMNVEV (reference sequence). CDR3 in amino acids: CASRGQRGTDTQYF. CDR3 bases: TGTGCCAGCAGAGGACAACGGGGCACAGATACGCAGTATTTT.

This chain joins TRBV5-5 and TRBJ2-5, with no clear D. CDR1 and CDR2 from the germline V gene are SGHKS and YYEKEE (reference sequence). The V end was cut by 3 bases, the J end by 4 bases, with 10 bases between. The CDR3 runs 13 residues. In nucleotides, the CDR3 is TGTGCCAGCAGCTCAGTGGTCCCAGAGACCCAGTACTTC. Protein sequence: CASSSVVPETQYF. The complete variable domain, with remaining parts taken from reference TRBV5-5 and TRBJ2-5, reads DAGVTQSPTHLIKTRGQQVTLRCSPISGHKSVSWYQQVLGQGPQFIFQYYEKEERGRGNFPDRFSARQFPNYSSELNVNALLLGDSALYLCASSSVVPETQYFGPGTRLLVL.

This clone has only a few counts. J is TRBJ2-1 and V is TRBV6-5, with 10 positions matching TRBD2. Germline CDR1 MNHEY, CDR2 SVGAGI. CDR3 length: 14 residues. Unmatched junction bases numbered 3, after V lost 2 bases and J lost 8 bases. CDR3 nucleotides: TGTGCCAGCAGTTACCAGCGGGGGGGATATGAGCAGTTCTTC. It encodes CASSYQRGGYEQFF.